This TCR beta chain was identified in a study of CD8 T cells in ankylosing spondylitis. The study, taken as a whole, reports: A motif of eight or nine highly homologous TCR beta variants was seen as apparently characteristic of ankylosing spondylitis blood.

TCRdb independently ran MiXCR on the 5' RACE reads; one entry per CDR3 protein. The data show roughly 440,000 distinct CDR3 sequences, approximately 17% seen once. This clonotype was observed many times. Antigen specificity is unknown. The receptor comes from a male donor with ankylosing spondylitis. Sample: blood, either unsorted or a sorted T cell fraction (not recorded which).

The CDR3, as DNA: TGTGCCAGCACCGCCGTTGACGGGAAGACCCGCTCCTACAATGAGCAGTTCTTC. This gives the protein CASTAVDGKTRSYNEQFF. The chain couples TRBV28 to TRBJ2-1; tentative D call: TRBD2 (5 bases). The CDR3 covers 18 residues. V dropped 7 bases and J dropped 0 bases, with 22 bases sitting between them. Germline lookup yields CDR1 MDHEN and CDR2 SYDVKM.